The 13 T cell receptor beta chains listed next were all sequenced from one sample in a study of blood T cell repertoires in COVID-19. Some clones are missing from TCRdb's copy, which holds only in-frame ones; the method was immunoSEQ multiplex PCR. The sample contains under 250,000 clones, over 80% of which appear only once. The sequencing sample was made of peripheral blood. These receptors all stem from a man aged 30-40 years who had recovered from COVID-19.

The CDR3 sequence is CASSLGDTYQETQYF. CDR3 DNA: TGCGCCAGCAGCTTGGGGGACACTTACCAAGAGACCCAGTACTTC. This rearrangement joins TRBV5-1 to TRBJ2-5; weak D call: TRBD1 (6 bases). The length of the CDR3 is 15 residues. V was cut by 0 bases and J by 0 bases, with 9 bases left in between. Germline CDR1 SGHRS, CDR2 YFSETQ.

The chain links TRBV6-5 to TRBJ2-5, with 9 bases identical to TRBD1. Germline V lookup: CDR1 MNHEY, CDR2 SVGAGI. The CDR3 totals 14 residues. V shed 6 bases, J shed 2 bases, and the junction held 4 bases outside the gene matches. CDR3 protein: CASSTGGGQETQYF. CDR3 coding DNA: TGTGCCAGCAGCACAGGGGGCGGACAAGAGACCCAGTACTTC.

The V and J genes are TRBV7-3 and TRBJ2-1, with D maybe TRBD1 (6 bases). The CDR3 totals 18 residues. Germline V gene data show CDR1 as SGHTA and CDR2 as FQGTGA. The V and J ends lost 2 bases and 0 bases respectively, with 17 bases between them. The CDR3 DNA reads TGTGCCAGCAGCTTACAGGGGTCGGGGCCACTCTCCTACAATGAGCAGTTCTTC. Its translation is CASSLQGSGPLSYNEQFF.

This chain joins TRBV6-1 and TRBJ1-6; the match to TRBD1 covers 9 bases. The CDR3 has 15 amino acids. Losses at the gene ends were 3 bases for V and 6 bases for J; bases not matched to a gene: 3. Germline lookup yields CDR1 MNHNS and CDR2 SASEGT. CDR3 nucleotide sequence: TGTGCCAGCAGTGATCCGGGACAGGGTAATTCACCCCTCCACTTT. This gives the protein CASSDPGQGNSPLHF.

This clone has a handful of counts. Other nucleotide sequences in the sample specify the same CDR3. This sequence joins TRBV10-1 and TRBJ1-1; D remains ambiguous. Trimming cost V 9 bases and J 1 base, with 12 bases left between them. CDR1 is WNHNN and CDR2 is SYGVQD in the germline V gene (reference sequence). CDR3 length: 13 residues. The CDR3 nucleotides read TGCGCCAGTTCAGCCCCGGGGAACACTGAAGCTTTCTTT. Translation gives CASSAPGNTEAFF.

The chain has TRBV5-1 and TRBJ1-2; 7 bases fit TRBD1. V lost 0 bases, J lost 8 bases, and 10 bases stayed unmatched. The CDR3 has 15 amino acids. Germline V gene lookup returns CDR1 SGHRS and CDR2 YFSETQ. CDR3 residues: CASSLGHQGVGGYTF. The CDR3 nucleotides read TGCGCCAGCAGCTTGGGTCACCAGGGGGTAGGGGGCTACACCTTC.

The count of this clone is one. The chain joins TRBV6-5 to TRBJ1-6; D not certain. The CDR3 extends over 14 amino acids. Germline-derived CDR1 and CDR2 are MNHEY and SVGAGI. Deletions cut 8 bases from V and 0 bases from J, with 8 bases between. The DNA for the CDR3 is TGTGCCAGCCGTAGGAGCTCCTATAATTCACCCCTCCACTTT. It is translated as CASRRSSYNSPLHF.

V is TRBV7-9 and J is TRBJ1-2; 7 positions match TRBD1. This CDR3 is built from 13 residues. CDR1 SEHNR and CDR2 FQNEAQ come from the germline V gene (reference sequence). After removal of 5 bases from V and 8 bases from J, the junction contained 8 bases not matched to a gene. The CDR3 coding sequence is TGTGCCAGCAGCCAGGGGGAAGGGTACGGCTACACCTTC. Its translation: CASSQGEGYGYTF. Supplemented by reference TRBV7-9 and TRBJ1-2, the full variable domain reads DTGVSQNPRHKITKRGQNVTFRCDPISEHNRLYWYRQTLGQGPEFLTYFQNEAQLEKSRLLSDRFSAERPKGSFSTLEIQRTEQGDSAMYLCASSQGEGYGYTFGSGTRLTVV.

The chain couples TRBV5-7 to TRBJ2-7, with D possibly being TRBD1 (5 bases). TRBV5-7 is classed as an ORF, of uncertain function. Deletions cut 0 bases from V and 0 bases from J, with 16 bases between. This CDR3 has 17 amino acids. The CDR3 loop reads CASSLGRAKRSSYEQYF. DNA for the CDR3: TGTGCCAGCAGCTTGGGCAGGGCAAAAAGGAGCTCCTACGAGCAGTACTTC.

The chain links TRBV27 to TRBJ2-5; 9 bases are shared with TRBD2. The J segment lost 2 bases and the V segment lost 3 bases, leaving 4 bases of the junction unmatched. This CDR3 region has 15 residues. CDR1 MNHEY and CDR2 SMNVEV come from the germline V gene (reference sequence). The DNA of the CDR3 is TGTGCCAGCAGTTTGGTTAGCGGGGGACAAGAGACCCAGTACTTC. It codes for CASSLVSGGQETQYF.

The chain is built from TRBV25-1 and TRBJ2-7, with D possibly being TRBD1 (6 bases). The length of the CDR3 is 14 residues. The V end lost 6 bases, the J end lost 6 bases, and 18 bases lay between the germline ends. Germline loops: CDR1 MGHDK, CDR2 SYGVNS. In DNA form, the CDR3 reads TGTGCCAGCAGGGGGAGTCAGGGGTTTGGCGAGCAGTACTTC. Translated: CASRGSQGFGEQYF.

The chain is built from TRBV11-2 and TRBJ1-6, with D perhaps matching TRBD1 (6 bases). Trimming removed 4 bases from V and 0 bases from J, with 19 bases in between. Germline V gene data show CDR1 as SGHAT and CDR2 as FQNNGV. The CDR3 has 19 residues. The CDR3 sequence is CASSSLGAGLSSYNSPLHF. DNA of the CDR3: TGTGCCAGCAGCTCCCTGGGGGCCGGTCTGAGCTCCTATAATTCACCCCTCCACTTT. The full variable domain, its missing parts supplied by reference TRBV11-2 and TRBJ1-6, is EAGVAQSPRYKIIEKRQSVAFWCNPISGHATLYWYQQILGQGPKLLIQFQNNGVVDDSQLPKDRFSAERLKGVDSTLKIQPAKLEDSAVYLCASSSLGAGLSSYNSPLHFGNGTRLTVT.

The V and J genes are TRBV18 and TRBJ1-4; no definite D call. Trimming took off 3 bases at V and 4 bases at J, with 12 bases between the two ends. The germline gives CDR1 KGHSH, CDR2 LQKENI. The CDR3 is made up of 15 amino acids. This chain's CDR3 is CASSPPPGVNEKLFF. As DNA, the CDR3 is TGTGCCAGCTCACCTCCCCCCGGGGTTAATGAAAAACTGTTTTTT.